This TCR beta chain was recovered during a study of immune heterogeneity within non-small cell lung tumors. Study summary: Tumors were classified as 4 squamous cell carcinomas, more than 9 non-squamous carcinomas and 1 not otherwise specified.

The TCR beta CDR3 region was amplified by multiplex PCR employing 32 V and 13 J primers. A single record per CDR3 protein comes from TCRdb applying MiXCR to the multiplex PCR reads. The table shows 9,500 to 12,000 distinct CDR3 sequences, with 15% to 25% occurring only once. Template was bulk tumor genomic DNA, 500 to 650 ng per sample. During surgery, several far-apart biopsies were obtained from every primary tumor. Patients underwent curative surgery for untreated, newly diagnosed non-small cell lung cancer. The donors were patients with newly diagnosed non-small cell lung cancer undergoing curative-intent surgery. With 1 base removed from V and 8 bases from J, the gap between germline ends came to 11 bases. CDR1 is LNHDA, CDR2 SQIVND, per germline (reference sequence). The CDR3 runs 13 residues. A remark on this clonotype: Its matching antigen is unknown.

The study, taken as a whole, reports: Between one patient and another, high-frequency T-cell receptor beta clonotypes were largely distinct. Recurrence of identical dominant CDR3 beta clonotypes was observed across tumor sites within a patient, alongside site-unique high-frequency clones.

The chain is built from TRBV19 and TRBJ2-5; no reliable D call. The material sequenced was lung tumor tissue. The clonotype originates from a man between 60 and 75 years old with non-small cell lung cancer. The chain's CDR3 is CASSIGLRSTQYF. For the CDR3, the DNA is TGTGCCAGTAGTATAGGCCTCAGGTCCACCCAGTACTTC.